Listed below are T cell receptor beta chains from one sample, sequenced in a study of graft-versus-host responses after intestinal transplantation. These TCRs are of unknown antigen specificity. The repertoire was sequenced with immunoSEQ multiplex PCR; TCRdb's copy has only in-frame clones and lacks some. The sample lists approximately 92,000 clones; around 90% were seen once. The sequences come from unstimulated CD8+ T cells sorted from spleen or lymph node cells, collected before intestinal transplant. Receptor source: a human donor who received an intestinal transplant. Each CDR3 is given with its conserved first and last residue. D genes are given only for firm matches. Clone size, where shown, is once, few, many, or a class for clones that have expanded.

>TRBJ2-2|NA|TRBV4-1|NA
TGCGCCAGCAGCCAACCCGTTGACCGGGACCCAGCCGGCGGGGAGCTGTTTTTT
CASSQPVDRDPAGGELFF
>TRBJ2-1|NA|TRBV14|NA
TGTGCCAGCAGCTACCTCGGAGGTCCGAATGAGCAGTTCTTC
CASSYLGGPNEQFF
>TRBJ2-7|NA|TRBV19|NA
TGTGCCAGTAGTGATAGGGGGGCCTACGAGCAGTACTTC
CASSDRGAYEQYF
>TRBJ2-7|NA|TRBV4-2|TRBD2
TGTGCCAGCAGCCAAGGGAGCACTAGCGGGGTCTTACCCTACGAGCAGTACTTC
CASSQGSTSGVLPYEQYF
>TRBJ2-2|NA|TRBV11-2|NA
TGTGCCAGCAGCTATGAAGGCCCCGGCACCGGGGAGCTGTTTTTT
CASSYEGPGTGELFF
>TRBJ2-7|NA|TRBV28|TRBD1
TGTGCCAGCAGTTTATTTACCGGGACAGGGGCCTACGAGCAGTACTTC
CASSLFTGTGAYEQYF
>TRBJ2-2|NA|TRBV2|TRBD1
TGTGCCAGCAGTGCTACAGGGGGTAGGGTCGGGGAGCTGTTTTTT
CASSATGGRVGELFF
>TRBJ1-2|NA|TRBV6-5|NA
TGTGCCAGCAGTTATCCGGGGAACTATGGCTACACCTTC
CASSYPGNYGYTF
>TRBJ1-4|NA|TRBV11-2|NA
TGTGCCAGCAGCCTAGCGGACAGAGAAAAACTGTTTTTT
CASSLADREKLFF
>TRBJ1-1|NA|TRBV25-1|NA
TGTGCCAGCAGTGAATGGGCAGAGGAAGCTTTCTTT
CASSEWAEEAFF
>TRBJ2-3|NA|TRBV4-1|TRBD2
TGCGCCAGCAGCCAAGAAGTGACTAGCCCAGATACGCAGTATTTT
CASSQEVTSPDTQYF
>TRBJ2-7|NA|TRBV5-4|TRBD1
TGTGCCAGCAGCACGGGACAGTCCTACGAGCAGTACTTC
CASSTGQSYEQYF
>TRBJ2-1|NA|TRBV28|NA
TGTGCCAGCAGTGGACAAACAGGTTTCTCCTACAATGAGCAGTTCTTC
CASSGQTGFSYNEQFF
>TRBJ2-3|NA|TRBV28|NA
TGTGCCAGCAGTTTACCCCTTAATAGCGAATTCACAGATACGCAGTATTTT
CASSLPLNSEFTDTQYF
>TRBJ2-2|NA|TRBV5-1|NA
TGCGCCAGCAGCTTGGAACCCCTCTCTGCCGTCGGGGAGCTGTTTTTT
CASSLEPLSAVGELFF
>TRBJ1-2|NA|TRBV19|TRBD1
TGTGCCAGTAGTGTAGGGACAGGAGGTTTTGGCTACACCTTC
CASSVGTGGFGYTF
>TRBJ1-4|NA|TRBV30|NA
TGTGCCTGGAGTGTGGCCGTGGGCGAAAAACTGTTTTTT
CAWSVAVGEKLFF
>TRBJ1-1|NA|TRBV5-5|TRBD1
TGTGCCAGCAGCTCCGACCCCATTAAACAGGGGAGGTGGACTGAAGCTTTCTTT
CASSSDPIKQGRWTEAFF
>TRBJ2-6|NA|TRBV30|NA
TGTGCCTGGAGTAAGGGGGCTGGGGCCAACGTCCTGACTTTC
CAWSKGAGANVLTF
>TRBJ2-2|NA|TRBV5-4|TRBD1
TGTGCCAGCAGTAAGCTCTTTACAGGGGTCGGGACCGGGGAGCTGTTTTTT
CASSKLFTGVGTGELFF
>TRBJ1-1|few|TRBV2|NA
TGTGCCAGGCCGGGACAACTCGGGAACACTGAAGCTTTCTTT
CARPGQLGNTEAFF
>TRBJ2-5|once|TRBV14|NA
TGTGCCAGCAGCCAAGATGGGCAGCTCCTGATGTACTTC
CASSQDGQLLMYF
>TRBJ1-3|few|TRBV5-5|NA
TGTGCCAGCAGCTCGTATATGGGCTCTGGAAACACCATATATTTT
CASSSYMGSGNTIYF
>TRBJ1-2|NA|TRBV5-1|NA
TGCGCCAGCAGCTTGGTAGTAGGCGGCTATGGCTACACCTTC
CASSLVVGGYGYTF
>TRBJ1-6|NA|TRBV19|TRBD1
TGTGCCAGTAGTATCTGGTCCACAGGGGGATCACCCCTCCACTTT
CASSIWSTGGSPLHF
>TRBJ1-2|NA|TRBV11-2|NA
TGTGCCAGCAGCTTAGAGACGGAAGCTAACTATGGCTACACCTTC
CASSLETEANYGYTF
>TRBJ2-1|NA|TRBV15|NA
TGTGCCACCAGCAGAGATTACTACCCCTACCATGAGCAGTTCTTC
CATSRDYYPYHEQFF
>TRBJ1-1|NA|TRBV29-1|TRBD1
TGCAGCGTTGACCGGACAGGGGCAAACACTGAAGCTTTCTTT
CSVDRTGANTEAFF
>TRBJ2-7|NA|TRBV10-3|TRBD2
TGTGCCATCAGTGAGCCGACAATGGGTAGCGGGAGTAGCCCCTACGAGCAGTACTTC
CAISEPTMGSGSSPYEQYF
>TRBJ1-6|NA|TRBV7-2|TRBD1
TGTGCCAGCAGCTCGACAGGGTTAAATAATTCACCCCTCCACTTT
CASSSTGLNNSPLHF
>TRBJ1-4|NA|TRBV18|TRBD1
TGTGCCAGCTCCGACACGACAGGGATAGCTGAAAAACTGTTTTTT
CASSDTTGIAEKLFF
>TRBJ2-7|once|TRBV18|NA
TGTGCCAGCGCGACACGCTCCTACGAGCAGTACTTC
CASATRSYEQYF
>TRBJ2-2|few|TRBV6-5|NA
TGTGCCAGCAGTTACTCGACGGAAAACACCGGGGAGCTGTTTTTT
CASSYSTENTGELFF
>TRBJ1-1|few|TRBV6-8|NA
TGTGCCAGCAGTGAAAGGGACAACACTGAAGCTTTCTTT
CASSERDNTEAFF
>TRBJ2-2|NA|TRBV7-6|TRBD2
TGTGCCAGCAGCTTAGTTTCGGGGGGAGACACCGGGGAGCTGTTTTTT
CASSLVSGGDTGELFF
>TRBJ2-7|NA|TRBV5-6|NA
TGTGCCAGCAGCCCCCAGGGGACACTATACCTCTACGAGCAGTACTTC
CASSPQGTLYLYEQYF
>TRBJ2-6|NA|TRBV2|NA
TGTGCCAGCAGGGAGGCGAGACAGTACTCTGGGGCCAACGTCCTGACTTTC
CASREARQYSGANVLTF
>TRBJ1-1|NA|TRBV19|NA
TGTGCCAGTAGTATTGGGGCGGTTGAAGCTTTCTTT
CASSIGAVEAFF
>TRBJ1-2|NA|TRBV7-7|NA
TGTGCCAGCAGCGGTAACACCTACTATGGCTACACCTTC
CASSGNTYYGYTF
>TRBJ1-6|NA|TRBV28|NA
TGTGCCAGCAGTCAACAGGGAAGCTCCTATAATTCACCCCTCCACTTT
CASSQQGSSYNSPLHF
>TRBJ2-7|NA|TRBV5-5|NA
TGTGCCAGCGGGTGGTTTGGGCAGCCTTTCTACGAGCAGTACTTC
CASGWFGQPFYEQYF
>TRBJ2-5|once|TRBV4-1|NA
TGCGCCAGCAGCCTATCTGACAGACATGGGCAAGAGACCCAGTACTTC
CASSLSDRHGQETQYF
>TRBJ1-2|few|TRBV11-1|NA
TGTGCCAGCACAGGCCCGTTGTCCTATGGCTACACCTTC
CASTGPLSYGYTF
>TRBJ2-5|NA|TRBV13|NA
TGTGCCAGCAGCTCCGTGGGGCCTTTGGACCAAGAGACCCAGTACTTC
CASSSVGPLDQETQYF
>TRBJ2-6|NA|TRBV27|TRBD2
TGTGCCAGCAGTCTACTAGCGGGAGCTTCTGGGGCCAACGTCCTGACTTTC
CASSLLAGASGANVLTF
>TRBJ2-1|NA|TRBV5-4|NA
TGTGCCAGCAGCCAAGACTACAGGTTCAATGAGCAGTTCTTC
CASSQDYRFNEQFF
>TRBJ2-7|few|TRBV6-6|NA
TGTGCCAGCAGTTACTACAACGTAGCCTACGAGCAGTACTTC
CASSYYNVAYEQYF
>TRBJ2-7|NA|TRBV25-1|NA
TGTGCCAGCAGCCGTGGTGGCTCCTACGAGCAGTACTTC
CASSRGGSYEQYF
>TRBJ1-2|once|TRBV9|NA
TGTGCCAGCAGCGTCTCGCCACTCTCCATGGCCTGGGGCTACACCTTC
CASSVSPLSMAWGYTF
>TRBJ1-4|few|TRBV4-1|NA
TGCGCCAGCAGCCAGGGCACTGCGGCCTATGGGCTGTTTTTT
CASSQGTAAYGLFF
>TRBJ2-1|NA|TRBV9|NA
TGTGCCAGCAGCGTAGAGTCAGCAGTATACAATGAGCAGTTCTTC
CASSVESAVYNEQFF
>TRBJ2-3|once|TRBV7-9|TRBD2
TGTGCCAGCAGCCATACCGGACTAGCGGGGGGATTCACAGATACGCAGTATTTT
CASSHTGLAGGFTDTQYF
>TRBJ2-5|NA|TRBV7-9|NA
TGTGCCAGCAGCTTAGATTACGGGAGTCCTTGGGAGACCCAGTACTTC
CASSLDYGSPWETQYF
>TRBJ2-1|NA|TRBV7-9|NA
TGTGCCAGCAGCTTAGCCCGCAGGGCTTCCTACAATGAGCAGTTCTTC
CASSLARRASYNEQFF